Below, one TCR beta chain is given with its context. This clonotype is characterized as medium-sized (0.01 to 0.1%). Its antigen is not yet known. Base qualities are not at hand, and no much larger clone is one base apart. This entry is derived from a study of liver allograft versus peripheral blood T cells (dated by TCRdb to 2018 to 2020). As for the study more broadly: The study compared T cell receptor repertoires found within transplanted livers against repertoires in the peripheral blood of liver transplant recipients. What the study reported, not specific to this receptor: The T cell receptor repertoires within liver allografts were reported to be different from the T cell receptor repertoires detected in peripheral blood.

Sequences LNHDA (CDR1) and SQIVND (CDR2) are obtained from the germline V gene (reference sequence). Measured from the cysteine to the phenylalanine, the CDR3 is 16 residues long. Just CDR3 DNA is preserved here, 48 bases in frame from base 1. V is trimmed back by 9 bases and J by 5 bases, and the junction contains 15 bases that no gene match accounts for. These reads were obtained on an Illumina MiSeq. TCRdb trimmed public reads at Q25 via fastp, called clones via MiXCR and kept in-frame beta chains. Rows are unified per CDR3 protein, each entry keeping the most common DNA and genes. Across this sample there are 3,500 to 4,000 distinct CDR3 sequences, with over 20% seen only once. The top ten clonotypes cover roughly 4.8% of the sample.

The sequence was obtained from a human patient who had a liver transplant. Some T cells may have been brought in with the graft after a transplant. The chain uses TRBV19 and TRBJ2-7; 11 bases in between match TRBD2. The CDR3 corresponds to CASRRIAGGPVHEQYF. The sequence in DNA is TGTGCCAGCCGCCGCATAGCGGGAGGGCCCGTCCACGAGCAGTACTTC.